The source of this T cell receptor (beta chain) is a study of human T cells and chemical hapten exposure. TCRdb reanalysed the RACE reads using MiXCR and keeps one entry per CDR3 protein. Of 70,000 to 80,000 distinct CDR3 sequences listed, around 30% are singletons. Time point specified: patch test 1, 2 weeks after DPC sensitization. Treatment described: therapeutic diphenylcyclopropenone sensitization with weekly scalp DPC. There are 13 residues in the CDR3. Germline values: CDR1 SGHKS, CDR2 YYEKEE (reference sequence). Trimming removed 4 bases from V and 3 bases from J, with 10 bases in between. The starting material was whole blood, obtained in connection with sensitization to the hapten diphenylcyclopropenone (DPC). The receptor was derived from a man in his forties or fifties with alopecia areata. Some clones in this sample may be carry-over from other donors' samples. The chain recombines TRBV5-5 with TRBJ2-5; D assignment may be TRBD1 or TRBD2 (5 bases each). The CDR3 nucleotides are TGTGCCAGCAGCCGGGGCGGTGAAGAGACCCAGTACTTC. Its translation is CASSRGGEETQYF.